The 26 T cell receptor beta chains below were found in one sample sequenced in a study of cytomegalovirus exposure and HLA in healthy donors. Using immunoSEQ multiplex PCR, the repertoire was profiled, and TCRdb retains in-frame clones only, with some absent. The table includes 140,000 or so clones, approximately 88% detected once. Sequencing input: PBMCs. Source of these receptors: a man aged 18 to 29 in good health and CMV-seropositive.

Written as DNA, the CDR3 is TGTGCCAGCAGCTTAAATTCCGGGAGGGCCAAGAATGAGCAGTTCTTC. Amino acids: CASSLNSGRAKNEQFF. The chain couples TRBV11-3 to TRBJ2-1, with 8 nucleotides matching TRBD2. CDR3 length equals 16 residues. The ends lost 2 bases at V and 7 bases at J; junction bases unmatched: 10. From germline, CDR1 is SGHNT and CDR2 YENEEA.

CDR3 bases: TGTGCCAGCAGCTCCCAGGAAAGGGATACGCAGTATTTT. Translating gives CASSSQERDTQYF. The chain recombines TRBV7-9 with TRBJ2-3; D uncertain. Germline loops: CDR1 SEHNR, CDR2 FQNEAQ (reference sequence). CDR3 length: 13 amino acids. V was shortened by 4 bases and J by 6 bases, with 11 bases between the two germline ends. Full variable domain (remainder filled in from reference TRBV7-9 and TRBJ2-3): DTGVSQNPRHKITKRGQNVTFRCDPISEHNRLYWYRQTLGQGPEFLTYFQNEAQLEKSRLLSDRFSAERPKGSFSTLEIQRTEQGDSAMYLCASSSQERDTQYFGPGTRLTVL.

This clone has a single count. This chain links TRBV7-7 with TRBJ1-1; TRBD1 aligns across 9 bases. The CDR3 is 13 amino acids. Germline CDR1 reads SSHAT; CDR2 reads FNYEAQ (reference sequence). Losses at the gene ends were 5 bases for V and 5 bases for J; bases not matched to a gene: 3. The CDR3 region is CASSLDRGTEAFF. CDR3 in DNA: TGTGCCAGCAGCCTTGACAGGGGGACTGAAGCTTTCTTT.

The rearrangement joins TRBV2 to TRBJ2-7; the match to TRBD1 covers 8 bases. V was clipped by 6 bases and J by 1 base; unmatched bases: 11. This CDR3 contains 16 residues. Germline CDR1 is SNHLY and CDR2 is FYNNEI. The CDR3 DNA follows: TGTGCCAGCAGAGGAGACAGGGGTCGTGGGTCCTACGAGCAGTACTTC. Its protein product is CASRGDRGRGSYEQYF.

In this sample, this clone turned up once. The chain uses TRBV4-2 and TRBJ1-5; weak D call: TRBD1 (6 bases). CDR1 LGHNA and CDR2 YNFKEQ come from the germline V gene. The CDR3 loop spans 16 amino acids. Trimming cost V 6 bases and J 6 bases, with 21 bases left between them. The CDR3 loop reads CASSLTGGEVGQPQHF. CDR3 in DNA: TGTGCCAGCAGTCTGACGGGGGGCGAAGTGGGTCAGCCCCAGCATTTT.

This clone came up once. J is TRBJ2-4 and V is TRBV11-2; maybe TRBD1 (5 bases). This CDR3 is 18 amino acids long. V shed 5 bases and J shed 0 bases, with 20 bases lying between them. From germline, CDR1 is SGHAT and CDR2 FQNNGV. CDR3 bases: TGTGCCAGCAGCACCCCAGGGTTCCTGGGCCTAGCCAAAAACATTCAGTACTTC. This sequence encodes CASSTPGFLGLAKNIQYF.

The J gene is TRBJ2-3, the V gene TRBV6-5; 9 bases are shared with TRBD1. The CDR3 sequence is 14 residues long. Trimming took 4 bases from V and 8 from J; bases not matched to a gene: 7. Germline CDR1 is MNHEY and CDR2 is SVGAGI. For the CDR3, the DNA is TGTGCCAGCAGTTCGGGACAGGGAAAAGGTACGCAGTATTTT. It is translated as CASSSGQGKGTQYF.

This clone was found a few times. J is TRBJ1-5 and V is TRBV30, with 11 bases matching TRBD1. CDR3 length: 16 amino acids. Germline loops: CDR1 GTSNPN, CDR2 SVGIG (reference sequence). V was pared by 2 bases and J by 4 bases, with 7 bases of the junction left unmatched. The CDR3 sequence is CAWSHPWDRGNQPQHF. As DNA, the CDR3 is TGTGCCTGGAGTCACCCCTGGGACAGGGGGAATCAGCCCCAGCATTTT.

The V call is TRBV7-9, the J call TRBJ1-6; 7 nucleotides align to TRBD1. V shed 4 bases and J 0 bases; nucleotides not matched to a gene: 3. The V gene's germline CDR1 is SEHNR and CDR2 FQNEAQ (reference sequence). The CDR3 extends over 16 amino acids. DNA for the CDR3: TGTGCCAGCAGCTCCCGGACAGGCTCCTATAATTCACCCCTCCACTTT. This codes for CASSSRTGSYNSPLHF.

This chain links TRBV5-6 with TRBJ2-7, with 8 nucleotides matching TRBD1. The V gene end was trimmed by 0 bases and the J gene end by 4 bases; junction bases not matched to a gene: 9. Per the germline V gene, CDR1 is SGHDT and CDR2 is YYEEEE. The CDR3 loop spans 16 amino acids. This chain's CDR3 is CASSLASDGTGYEQYF. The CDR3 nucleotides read TGTGCCAGCAGCTTGGCAAGTGATGGGACAGGTTACGAGCAGTACTTC.

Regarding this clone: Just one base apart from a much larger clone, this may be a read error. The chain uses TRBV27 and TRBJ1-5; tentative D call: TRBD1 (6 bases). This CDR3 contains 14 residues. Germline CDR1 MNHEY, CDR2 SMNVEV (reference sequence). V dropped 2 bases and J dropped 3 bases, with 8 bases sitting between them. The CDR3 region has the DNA TGTGCCAGCAGTTTAGGGGGCCCCAATCAGCCCCAGCATTTT. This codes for CASSLGGPNQPQHF.

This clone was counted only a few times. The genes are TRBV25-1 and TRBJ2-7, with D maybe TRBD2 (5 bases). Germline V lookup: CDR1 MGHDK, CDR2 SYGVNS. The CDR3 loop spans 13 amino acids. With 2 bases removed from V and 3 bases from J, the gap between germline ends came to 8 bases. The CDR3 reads CASSENSGYEQYF. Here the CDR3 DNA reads TGTGCCAGCAGTGAAAACAGCGGCTACGAGCAGTACTTC.

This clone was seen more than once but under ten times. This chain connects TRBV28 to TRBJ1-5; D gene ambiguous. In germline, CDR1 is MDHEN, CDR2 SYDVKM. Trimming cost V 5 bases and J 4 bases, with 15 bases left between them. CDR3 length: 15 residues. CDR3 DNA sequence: TGTGCCAGCAGTCCCCCGGGAAGGTGGAATCAGCCCCAGCATTTT. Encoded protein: CASSPPGRWNQPQHF.

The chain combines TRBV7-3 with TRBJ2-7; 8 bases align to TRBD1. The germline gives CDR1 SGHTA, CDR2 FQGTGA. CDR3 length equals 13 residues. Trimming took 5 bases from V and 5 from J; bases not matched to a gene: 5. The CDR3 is CASSRGTGNEQYF. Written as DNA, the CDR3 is TGTGCCAGCAGCCGTGGGACAGGTAACGAGCAGTACTTC. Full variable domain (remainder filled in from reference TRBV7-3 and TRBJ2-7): GAGVSQTPSNKVTEKGKYVELRCDPISGHTALYWYRQSLGQGPEFLIYFQGTGAADDSGLPNDRFFAVRPEGSVSTLKIQRTERGDSAVYLCASSRGTGNEQYFGPGTRLTVT.

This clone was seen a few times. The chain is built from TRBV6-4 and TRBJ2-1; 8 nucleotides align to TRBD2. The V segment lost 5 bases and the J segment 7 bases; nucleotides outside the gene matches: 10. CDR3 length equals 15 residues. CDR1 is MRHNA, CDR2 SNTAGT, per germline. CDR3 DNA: TGTGCCAGCAGTCGCGACGGGGGGGCAGGAAATGAGCAGTTCTTC. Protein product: CASSRDGGAGNEQFF.

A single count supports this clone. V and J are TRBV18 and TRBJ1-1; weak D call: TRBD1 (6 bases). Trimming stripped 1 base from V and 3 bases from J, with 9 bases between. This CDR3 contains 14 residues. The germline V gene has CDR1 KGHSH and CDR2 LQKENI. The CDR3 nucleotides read TGTGCCAGCTCACCACTTGGACAGTACACTGAAGCTTTCTTT. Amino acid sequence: CASSPLGQYTEAFF.

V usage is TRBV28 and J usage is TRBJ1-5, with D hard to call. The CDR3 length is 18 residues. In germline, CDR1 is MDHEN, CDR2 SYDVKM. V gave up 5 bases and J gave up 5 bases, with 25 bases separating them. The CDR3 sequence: CASSPLEEGGIGHQPQHF. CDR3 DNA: TGTGCCAGCAGTCCTCTAGAAGAGGGTGGGATTGGGCATCAGCCCCAGCATTTT.

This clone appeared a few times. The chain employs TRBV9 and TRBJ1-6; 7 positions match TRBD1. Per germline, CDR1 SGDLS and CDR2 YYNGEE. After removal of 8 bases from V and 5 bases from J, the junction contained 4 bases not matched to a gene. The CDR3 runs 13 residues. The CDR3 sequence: CASDRDDNSPLHF. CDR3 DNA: TGTGCCAGTGACAGGGACGATAATTCACCCCTCCACTTT.

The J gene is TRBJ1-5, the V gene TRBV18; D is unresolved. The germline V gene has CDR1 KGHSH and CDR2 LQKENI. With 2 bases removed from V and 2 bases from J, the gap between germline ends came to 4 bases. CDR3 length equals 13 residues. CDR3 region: CASSPTGNQPQHF. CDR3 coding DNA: TGTGCCAGCTCACCAACAGGCAATCAGCCCCAGCATTTT.

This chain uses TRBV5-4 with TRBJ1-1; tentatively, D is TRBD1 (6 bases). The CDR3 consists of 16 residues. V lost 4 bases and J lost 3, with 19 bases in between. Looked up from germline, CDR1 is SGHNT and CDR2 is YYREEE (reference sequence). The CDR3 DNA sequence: TGTGCCAGCAGCCCTTCCCCTTCAGGGGTGGACACTGAAGCTTTCTTT. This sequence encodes CASSPSPSGVDTEAFF.

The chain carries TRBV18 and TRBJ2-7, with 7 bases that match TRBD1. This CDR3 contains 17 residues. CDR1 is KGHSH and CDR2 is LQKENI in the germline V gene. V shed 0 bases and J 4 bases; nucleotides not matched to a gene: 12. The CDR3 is CASSPPVNETGRYEQYF. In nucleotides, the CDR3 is TGTGCCAGCTCACCACCAGTTAATGAGACAGGGAGATACGAGCAGTACTTC.

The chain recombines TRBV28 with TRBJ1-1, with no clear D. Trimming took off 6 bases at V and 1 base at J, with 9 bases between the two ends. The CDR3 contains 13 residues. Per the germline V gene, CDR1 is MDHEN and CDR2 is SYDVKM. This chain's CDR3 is CASRKRQNTEAFF. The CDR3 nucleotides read TGTGCCAGCAGAAAGAGACAGAACACTGAAGCTTTCTTT.

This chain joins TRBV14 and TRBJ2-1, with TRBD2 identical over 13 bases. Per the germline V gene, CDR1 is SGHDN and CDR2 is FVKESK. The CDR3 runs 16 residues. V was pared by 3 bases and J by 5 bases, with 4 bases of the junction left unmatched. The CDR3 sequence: CASSHLLAGGHNEQFF. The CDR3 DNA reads TGTGCCAGCAGCCACCTACTAGCGGGGGGGCACAATGAGCAGTTCTTC.

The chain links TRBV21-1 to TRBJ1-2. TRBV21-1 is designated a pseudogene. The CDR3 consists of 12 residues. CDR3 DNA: TGTGCCAGCACCAAAAAACTAGGAGGCTACACCTTC. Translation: CASTKKLGGYTF.

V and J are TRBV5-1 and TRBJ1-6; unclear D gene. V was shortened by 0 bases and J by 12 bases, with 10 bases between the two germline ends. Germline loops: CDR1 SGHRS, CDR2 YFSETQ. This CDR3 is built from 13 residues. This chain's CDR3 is CASSLELALPLHF. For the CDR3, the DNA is TGCGCCAGCAGCTTGGAGTTGGCTTTACCCCTCCACTTT.

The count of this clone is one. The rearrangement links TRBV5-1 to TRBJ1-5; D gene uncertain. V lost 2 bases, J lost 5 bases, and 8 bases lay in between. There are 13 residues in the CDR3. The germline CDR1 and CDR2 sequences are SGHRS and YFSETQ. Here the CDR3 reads CASSFTGDQPQHF. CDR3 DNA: TGCGCCAGCAGCTTTACCGGGGATCAGCCCCAGCATTTT.